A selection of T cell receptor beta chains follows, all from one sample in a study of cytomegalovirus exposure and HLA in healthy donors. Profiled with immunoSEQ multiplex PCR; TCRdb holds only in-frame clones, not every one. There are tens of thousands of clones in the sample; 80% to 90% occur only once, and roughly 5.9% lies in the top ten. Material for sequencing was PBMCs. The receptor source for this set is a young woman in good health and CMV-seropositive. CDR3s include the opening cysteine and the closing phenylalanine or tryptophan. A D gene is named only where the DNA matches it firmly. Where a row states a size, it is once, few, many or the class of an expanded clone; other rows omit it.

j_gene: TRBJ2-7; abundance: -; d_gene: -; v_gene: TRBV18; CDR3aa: CASSPVQGHEQYF; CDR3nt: TGTGCCAGCTCACCGGTACAGGGCCACGAGCAGTACTTC
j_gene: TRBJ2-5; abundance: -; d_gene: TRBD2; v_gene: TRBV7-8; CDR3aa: CASSLAGLADYQETQYF; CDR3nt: TGTGCCAGCAGCTTAGCGGGACTAGCGGATTACCAAGAGACCCAGTACTTC
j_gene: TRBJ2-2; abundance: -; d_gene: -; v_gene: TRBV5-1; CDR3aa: CASKPGGSLNTGELFF; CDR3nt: TGCGCCAGCAAGCCCGGGGGAAGCCTTAACACCGGGGAGCTGTTTTTT
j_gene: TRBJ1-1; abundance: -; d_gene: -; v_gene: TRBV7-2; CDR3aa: CASSLAQGLSMNTEAFF; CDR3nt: TGTGCCAGCAGCTTAGCGCAGGGTCTTTCGATGAACACTGAAGCTTTCTTT
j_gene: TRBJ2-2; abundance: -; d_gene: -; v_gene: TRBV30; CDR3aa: CAWSVTGEDTGELFF; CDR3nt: TGTGCCTGGAGTGTAACCGGAGAGGACACCGGGGAGCTGTTTTTT
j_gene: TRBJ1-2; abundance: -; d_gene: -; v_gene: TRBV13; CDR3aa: CASSPTQVGTVYGYTF; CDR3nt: TGTGCCAGCAGCCCAACACAGGTTGGAACAGTGTATGGCTACACCTTC
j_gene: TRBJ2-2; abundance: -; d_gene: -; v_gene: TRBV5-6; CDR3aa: CASSLDLNTGELFF; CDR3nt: TGTGCCAGCAGCTTGGACTTAAACACCGGGGAGCTGTTTTTT
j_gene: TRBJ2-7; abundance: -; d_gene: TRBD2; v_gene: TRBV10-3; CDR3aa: CAISGLAGLKDEQYF; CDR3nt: TGTGCCATCAGTGGACTAGCGGGACTTAAAGACGAGCAGTACTTC
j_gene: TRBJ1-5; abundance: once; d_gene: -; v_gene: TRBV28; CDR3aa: CASRTPAGAQHF; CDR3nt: TGTGCCAGCAGAACCCCCGCAGGGGCCCAGCATTTT
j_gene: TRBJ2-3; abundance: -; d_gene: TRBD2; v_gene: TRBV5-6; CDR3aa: CASSFPSGRPTSTDTQYF; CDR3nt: TGTGCCAGCAGCTTTCCCAGCGGGAGACCTACTAGCACAGATACGCAGTATTTT
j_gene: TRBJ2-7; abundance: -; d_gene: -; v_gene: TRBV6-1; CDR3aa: CASSDQLGGASYEQYF; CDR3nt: TGTGCCAGCAGTGATCAACTCGGCGGGGCTTCCTACGAGCAGTACTTC
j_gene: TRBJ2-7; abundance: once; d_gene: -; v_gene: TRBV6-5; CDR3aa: CASSSLTDSSYEQYF; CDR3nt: TGTGCCAGCAGTTCCCTGACTGATAGCTCCTACGAGCAGTACTTC
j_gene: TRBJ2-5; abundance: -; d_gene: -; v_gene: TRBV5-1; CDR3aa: CASSLPLVEETQYF; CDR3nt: TGCGCCAGCAGCTTGCCGTTAGTTGAAGAGACCCAGTACTTC
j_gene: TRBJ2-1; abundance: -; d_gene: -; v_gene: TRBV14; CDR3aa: CASSHGQLGNNEQFF; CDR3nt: TGTGCCAGCAGCCACGGACAGCTAGGAAACAATGAGCAGTTCTTC
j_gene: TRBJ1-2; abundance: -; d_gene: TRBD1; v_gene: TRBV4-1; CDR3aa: CASSQTDRDYGYTF; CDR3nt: TGCGCCAGCAGCCAGACGGACAGGGACTATGGCTACACCTTC
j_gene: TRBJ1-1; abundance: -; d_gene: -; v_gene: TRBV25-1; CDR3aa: CASRREGTSEAFF; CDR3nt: TGTGCCAGCAGGAGGGAGGGGACCTCTGAAGCTTTCTTT
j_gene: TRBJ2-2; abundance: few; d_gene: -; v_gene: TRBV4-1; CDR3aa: CASSLQDMAGELFF; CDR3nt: TGCGCCAGCAGCCTCCAGGACATGGCCGGGGAGCTGTTTTTT
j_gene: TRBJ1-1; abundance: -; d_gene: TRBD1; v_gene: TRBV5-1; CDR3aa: CASSRQGSTEAFF; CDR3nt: TGCGCCAGCAGCCGACAGGGGAGTACTGAAGCTTTCTTT
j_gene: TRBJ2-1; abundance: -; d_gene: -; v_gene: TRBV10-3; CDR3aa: CAISGELESPLEQFF; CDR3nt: TGTGCCATCAGTGGAGAACTAGAATCCCCCCTTGAGCAGTTCTTC
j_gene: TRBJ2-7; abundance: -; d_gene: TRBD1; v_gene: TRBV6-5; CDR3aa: CASSAQGASYEQYF; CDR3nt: TGTGCCAGCAGTGCACAGGGGGCCTCCTACGAGCAGTACTTC
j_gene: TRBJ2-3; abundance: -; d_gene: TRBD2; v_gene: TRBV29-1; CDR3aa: CSVGLAGAKDTQYF; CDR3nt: TGCAGCGTTGGACTAGCGGGAGCGAAAGATACGCAGTATTTT
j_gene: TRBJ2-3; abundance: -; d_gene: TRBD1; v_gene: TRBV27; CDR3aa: CASSLIRAGTGYVTDTQYF; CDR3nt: TGTGCCAGCAGTTTAATTAGGGCCGGGACAGGGTATGTCACAGATACGCAGTATTTT
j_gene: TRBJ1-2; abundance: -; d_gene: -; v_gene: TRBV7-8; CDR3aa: CASSLARVLGYTF; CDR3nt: TGTGCCAGCAGCTTAGCGAGGGTTTTAGGCTACACCTTC
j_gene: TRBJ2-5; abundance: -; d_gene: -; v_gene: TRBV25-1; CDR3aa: CASSVSSGWETQYF; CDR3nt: TGTGCCAGCAGTGTCTCAAGCGGGTGGGAGACCCAGTACTTC
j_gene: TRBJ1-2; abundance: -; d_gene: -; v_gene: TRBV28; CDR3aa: CASSFNWQGYTF; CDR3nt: TGTGCCAGCAGTTTCAATTGGCAGGGCTACACCTTC
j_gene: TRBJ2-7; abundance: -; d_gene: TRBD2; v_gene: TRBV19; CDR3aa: CASSPSGGGSYEQYF; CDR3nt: TGTGCCAGTAGTCCCAGCGGGGGGGGCTCCTACGAGCAGTACTTC
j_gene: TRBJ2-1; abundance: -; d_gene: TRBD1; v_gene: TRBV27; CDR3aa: CASRKQGEMFF; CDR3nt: TGTGCCAGCAGGAAACAGGGGGAAATGTTCTTC
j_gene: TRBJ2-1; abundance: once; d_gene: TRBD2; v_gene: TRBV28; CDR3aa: CASLPGSSGRNEQFF; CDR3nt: TGTGCCAGCCTACCTGGAAGTAGCGGGAGAAATGAGCAGTTCTTC
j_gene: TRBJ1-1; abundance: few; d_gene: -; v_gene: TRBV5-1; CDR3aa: CASSLDSGNTEAFF; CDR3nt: TGCGCCAGCAGCTTGGACAGTGGTAACACTGAAGCTTTCTTT
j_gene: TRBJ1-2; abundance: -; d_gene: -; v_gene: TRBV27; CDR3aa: CASSPSRLLYGYTF; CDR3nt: TGTGCCAGCAGCCCGAGCAGGCTCCTCTATGGCTACACCTTC
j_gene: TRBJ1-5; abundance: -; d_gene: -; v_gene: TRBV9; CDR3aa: CASSVGKGSNQPQHF; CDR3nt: TGTGCCAGCAGCGTAGGGAAGGGGTCTAACCAGCCCCAGCATTTT
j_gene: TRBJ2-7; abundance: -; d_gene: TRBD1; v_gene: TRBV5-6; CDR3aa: CASSFPGQGKYEQYF; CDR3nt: TGTGCCAGCAGCTTTCCGGGACAGGGAAAATACGAGCAGTACTTC
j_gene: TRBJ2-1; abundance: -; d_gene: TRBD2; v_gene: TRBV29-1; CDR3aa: CSAPSGGVYNEQFF; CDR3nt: TGCAGCGCACCTAGCGGGGGGGTATACAATGAGCAGTTCTTC
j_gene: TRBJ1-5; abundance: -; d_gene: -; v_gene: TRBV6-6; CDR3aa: CASSPSGQPQHF; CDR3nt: TGTGCCAGCAGCCCCTCAGGTCAGCCCCAGCATTTT
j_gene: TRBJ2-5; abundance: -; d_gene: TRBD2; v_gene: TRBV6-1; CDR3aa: CASSLYSGGAVTQYF; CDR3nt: TGTGCCAGCAGTTTGTATAGCGGGGGGGCAGTGACCCAGTACTTC